The 19 T cell receptor beta chains below were found in one sample sequenced in a study of STAT5B mutations in CD4+ large granular lymphocyte leukemia. This table comes from immunoSEQ multiplex PCR, and its TCRdb copy is limited to in-frame clones, with some not included. This sample yields over 25,000 clones, of which about 82% are seen a single time; around 4% belongs to the top ten. Sequences were obtained from CD4+ T cells from blood buffy coats. The receptors were gathered from a human donor in good health.

The V and J genes are TRBV5-8 and TRBJ1-2; no clear D gene. CDR1 is SGHTS and CDR2 is YDEGEE in the germline V gene. The CDR3 covers 13 residues. The ends were cut back, 0 bases at V and 6 bases at J, with 9 bases in the middle. CDR3 region: CASSLGVGNGYTF. In DNA, the CDR3 is TGTGCCAGCAGCTTGGGGGTAGGCAATGGCTACACCTTC. Complete variable domain (other parts from reference TRBV5-8 and TRBJ1-2): EAGVTQSPTHLIKTRGQQATLRCSPISGHTSVYWYQQALGLGLQFLLWYDEGEERNRGNFPPRFSGRQFPNYSSELNVNALELEDSALYLCASSLGVGNGYTFGSGTRLTVV.

In its sample, this clone was seen once. This chain joins TRBV4-2 and TRBJ1-2; possibly TRBD1 for D (5 bases). The V end lost 0 bases, the J end lost 1 base, and 9 bases lay between the germline ends. Germline V gene lookup returns CDR1 LGHNA and CDR2 YNFKEQ. The CDR3 runs to 15 residues. The CDR3 spells CASSQERDGNYGYTF. DNA for the CDR3: TGTGCCAGCAGCCAAGAACGGGACGGTAACTATGGCTACACCTTC.

The chain couples TRBV6-5 to TRBJ1-3; D is undetermined. The CDR3 runs 16 residues. Per germline, CDR1 MNHEY and CDR2 SVGAGI. Trimming removed 2 bases from V and 1 base from J, with 12 bases in between. CDR3 region: CASSYRGTKSGNTIYF. The CDR3 DNA sequence: TGTGCCAGCAGTTACAGAGGCACGAAGTCTGGAAACACCATATATTTT.

The sample holds a few counts of this clone. This CDR3 reads CASSRGGHTQYF. As DNA, the CDR3 is TGTGCCAGCTCACGGGGTGGGCATACGCAGTATTTT. The chain is built from TRBV18 and TRBJ2-3; D unclear. Trimming pared 4 bases from V and 7 bases from J, leaving 9 bases between. CDR1 and CDR2 from the germline V gene are KGHSH and LQKENI. CDR3 length: 12 amino acids.

The rearrangement uses TRBV6-6 and TRBJ2-3; D is possibly TRBD1 or TRBD2 (5 bases each). Germline values: CDR1 MNHNY, CDR2 SVGAGI (reference sequence). The V gene lost 9 bases and the J gene lost 0 bases, with 13 bases spanning the gap. The CDR3 extends over 14 amino acids. CDR3 sequence (DNA): TGTGCCAGTAGGGACGGGCCCAGCACAGATACGCAGTATTTT. This gives the protein CASRDGPSTDTQYF.

The CDR3 sequence: CAISEENRGRWGTEAFF. The CDR3 DNA follows: TGTGCCATCAGTGAAGAAAACAGGGGGCGATGGGGCACTGAAGCTTTCTTT. The rearrangement links TRBV10-3 to TRBJ1-1; 9 nucleotides agree with TRBD1. After removal of 3 bases from V and 4 bases from J, the junction contained 12 bases not matched to a gene. Germline assignment: CDR1 ENHRY and CDR2 SYGVKD. CDR3 length: 17 amino acids.

This sequence joins TRBV4-2 and TRBJ2-7, with 10 bases matching TRBD2. CDR1 and CDR2 from the germline V gene are LGHNA and YNFKEQ. The CDR3 length is 18 residues. V was pared by 0 bases and J by 7 bases, with 15 bases of the junction left unmatched. The CDR3 DNA follows: TGTGCCAGCAGCCAAGATCTTGGTCGAGCGGGAGGGCCTCGAGAGCAGTACTTC. It specifies CASSQDLGRAGGPREQYF.

V is TRBV28 and J is TRBJ2-6; weak D call: TRBD1 (6 bases). Trimming removed 3 bases at V and 0 bases at J, with 9 bases between. The CDR3 is made up of 16 amino acids. CDR1 and CDR2 (germline): MDHEN, SYDVKM. The CDR3 coding sequence is TGTGCCAGCAGTTTCGCACAGGGCTCTGGGGCCAACGTCCTGACTTTC. It encodes CASSFAQGSGANVLTF. The full variable domain, completed using reference TRBV28 and TRBJ2-6, is DVKVTQSSRYLVKRTGEKVFLECVQDMDHENMFWYRQDPGLGLRLIYFSYDVKMKEKGDIPEGYSVSREKKERFSLILESASTNQTSMYLCASSFAQGSGANVLTFGAGSRLTVL.

The rearrangement links TRBV7-2 to TRBJ1-1; 7 bases fit TRBD1. The CDR3 contains 15 residues. In germline, CDR1 is SGHTA, CDR2 FQGNSA. With V trimmed by 4 bases and J by 2 bases, 7 bases remained unmatched. CDR3 sequence reads: CASSWSTGVNTEAFF. CDR3 coding DNA: TGTGCCAGCAGCTGGAGTACAGGGGTAAACACTGAAGCTTTCTTT.

Only a few counts were recorded for this clone. The J gene is TRBJ2-7, the V gene TRBV4-2; 9 positions agree with TRBD1. J was trimmed by 4 bases and V by 0 bases; bases with no gene match: 10. CDR1 is LGHNA and CDR2 is YNFKEQ in the germline V gene. The CDR3 covers 17 residues. CDR3 amino acids: CASSQDGTGGAGYEQYF. CDR3 bases: TGTGCCAGCAGCCAAGATGGAACAGGGGGCGCGGGATACGAGCAGTACTTC.

The genes are TRBV6-4 and TRBJ2-1, with TRBD2 matching 10 bases. The ends lost 0 bases at V and 1 base at J; junction bases unmatched: 3. CDR3 length: 17 residues. The V gene's germline CDR1 is MRHNA and CDR2 SNTAGT. In nucleotides, the CDR3 is TGTGCCAGCAGTGACTCCCGGACTAGCGGATCCTACAATGAGCAGTTCTTC. Amino acid sequence: CASSDSRTSGSYNEQFF.

The chain uses TRBV11-2 and TRBJ1-5; D is undetermined. This CDR3 is built from 13 residues. V was trimmed by 2 bases and J by 4 bases, leaving 6 bases between them. Germline V gene sequence: CDR1 SGHAT, CDR2 FQNNGV. The chain's CDR3 is CASSLQVNQPQHF. The CDR3 nucleotides are TGTGCCAGCAGCTTACAGGTTAATCAGCCCCAGCATTTT.

V and J are TRBV7-2 and TRBJ2-2, with no clear D. Trimming stripped 3 bases from V and 8 bases from J, with 7 bases between. In germline, CDR1 is SGHTA, CDR2 FQGNSA. There are 12 residues in the CDR3. The CDR3 loop is CASSFGRGELFF. The CDR3 nucleotides are TGTGCCAGCAGCTTCGGAAGAGGGGAGCTGTTTTTT.

The rearrangement links TRBV7-9 to TRBJ2-5; no definite D call. The CDR3 covers 13 residues. V was clipped by 1 base and J by 5 bases, with 8 bases between them. Germline CDR1 and CDR2: SEHNR and FQNEAQ (reference sequence). The CDR3 is CASSLVLRETQYF. CDR3 in DNA: TGTGCCAGCAGCTTAGTCCTAAGGGAGACCCAGTACTTC.

The chain joins TRBV28 to TRBJ1-3; D remains ambiguous. The CDR3 is made up of 15 amino acids. V was clipped by 6 bases and J by 0 bases, with 12 bases between them. Germline CDR1 reads MDHEN; CDR2 reads SYDVKM. The CDR3 coding sequence is TGTGCCAGCAGATTGGCGGGAAACTCTGGAAACACCATATATTTT. Protein product: CASRLAGNSGNTIYF.

The rearrangement joins TRBV15 to TRBJ1-2; 7 nucleotides agree with TRBD1. This CDR3 comprises 13 residues. Germline V gives CDR1 LNHNV, CDR2 YYDKDF (reference sequence). The V and J ends lost 5 bases and 6 bases, in that order; junction bases with no gene match: 6. CDR3 nucleotide sequence: TGTGCCACCAGCCCCGGGCAGGGGGATGGCTACACCTTC. As protein: CATSPGQGDGYTF.

The chain couples TRBV5-1 to TRBJ2-7, with 9 bases aligning to TRBD1. The ends lost 7 bases at V and 2 bases at J; junction bases unmatched: 7. In germline, CDR1 is SGHRS, CDR2 YFSETQ. This CDR3 is 14 amino acids long. For the CDR3, the DNA is TGCGCCAGCGCACCGGGACAGGGTACCTACGAGCAGTACTTC. This encodes CASAPGQGTYEQYF.

This chain joins TRBV2 and TRBJ2-2; possibly TRBD1 or TRBD2 for D (5 bases each). The CDR3 loop spans 14 amino acids. Per germline, CDR1 SNHLY and CDR2 FYNNEI. V was pared by 8 bases and J by 0 bases, with 10 bases between. The CDR3 protein is CASQGPANTGELFF. The CDR3 DNA follows: TGTGCCAGCCAGGGACCGGCGAACACCGGGGAGCTGTTTTTT. The entire variable domain, with the rest obtained from reference TRBV2 and TRBJ2-2, is as follows: EPEVTQTPSHQVTQMGQEVILRCVPISNHLYFYWYRQILGQKVEFLVSFYNNEISEKSEIFDDQFSVERPDGSNFTLKIRSTKLEDSAMYFCASQGPANTGELFFGEGSRLTVL.

This chain joins TRBV19 and TRBJ1-2, with TRBD1 identical over 7 bases. There are 15 residues in the CDR3. Germline V CDR1 and CDR2: LNHDA, SQIVND (reference sequence). With V trimmed by 3 bases and J by 4 bases, 8 bases remained unmatched. CDR3 loop: CASSIGQERGYGYTF. The CDR3 DNA sequence: TGTGCCAGTAGTATCGGACAGGAGAGGGGCTATGGCTACACCTTC.